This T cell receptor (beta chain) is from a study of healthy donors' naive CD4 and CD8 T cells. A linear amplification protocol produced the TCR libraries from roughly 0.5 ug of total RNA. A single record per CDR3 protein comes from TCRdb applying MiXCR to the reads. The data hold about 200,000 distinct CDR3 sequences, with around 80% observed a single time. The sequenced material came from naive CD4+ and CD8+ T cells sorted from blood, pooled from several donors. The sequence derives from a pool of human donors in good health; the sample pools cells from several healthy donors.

This CDR3 reads CSDLAEVTDTQYF. Written as DNA, the CDR3 is TGCAGCGACTTAGCGGAAGTCACAGATACGCAGTATTTT. The V gene is TRBV29-1, the J gene TRBJ2-3, with D perhaps TRBD2 (6 bases). Germline V gene lookup returns CDR1 SQVTM and CDR2 ANQGSEA. Trimming took off 7 bases at V and 2 bases at J, with 13 bases between the two ends. The CDR3 covers 13 residues.